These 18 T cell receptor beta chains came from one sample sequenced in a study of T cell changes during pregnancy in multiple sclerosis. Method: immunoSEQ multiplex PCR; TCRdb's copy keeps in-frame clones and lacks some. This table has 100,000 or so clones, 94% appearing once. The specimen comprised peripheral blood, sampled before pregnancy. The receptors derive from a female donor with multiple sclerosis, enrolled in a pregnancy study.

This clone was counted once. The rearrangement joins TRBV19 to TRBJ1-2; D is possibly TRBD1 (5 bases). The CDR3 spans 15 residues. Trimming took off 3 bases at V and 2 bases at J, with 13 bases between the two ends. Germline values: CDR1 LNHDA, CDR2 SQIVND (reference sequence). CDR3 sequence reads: CASSIDRGINYGYTF. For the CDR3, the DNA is TGTGCCAGTAGTATCGATAGGGGAATCAACTATGGCTACACCTTC.

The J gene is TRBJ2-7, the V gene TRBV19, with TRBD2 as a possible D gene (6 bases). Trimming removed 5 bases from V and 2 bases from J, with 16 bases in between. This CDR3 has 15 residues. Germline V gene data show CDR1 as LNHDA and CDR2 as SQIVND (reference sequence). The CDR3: CASSPRGTAAYEQYF. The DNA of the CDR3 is TGTGCCAGTAGTCCCCGGGGGACGGCTGCCTACGAGCAGTACTTC. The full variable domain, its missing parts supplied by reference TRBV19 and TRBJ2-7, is DGGITQSPKYLFRKEGQNVTLSCEQNLNHDAMYWYRQDPGQGLRLIYYSQIVNDFQKGDIAEGYSVSREKKESFPLTVTSAQKNPTAFYLCASSPRGTAAYEQYFGPGTRLTVT.

This CDR3 reads CASSAAFKPQHF. CDR3 coding DNA: TGTGCCAGCAGTGCTGCGTTTAAGCCCCAGCATTTT. The rearrangement uses TRBV2 and TRBJ1-5; D ambiguous. CDR1 and CDR2 (germline): SNHLY, FYNNEI. V dropped 4 bases and J dropped 8 bases, with 9 bases sitting between them. This CDR3 region has 12 residues.

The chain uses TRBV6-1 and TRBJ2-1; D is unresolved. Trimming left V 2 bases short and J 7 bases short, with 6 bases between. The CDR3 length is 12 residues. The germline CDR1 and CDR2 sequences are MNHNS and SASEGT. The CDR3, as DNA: TGTGCCAGCAGTGAAAATTTAAATGAGCAGTTCTTC. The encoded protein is CASSENLNEQFF.

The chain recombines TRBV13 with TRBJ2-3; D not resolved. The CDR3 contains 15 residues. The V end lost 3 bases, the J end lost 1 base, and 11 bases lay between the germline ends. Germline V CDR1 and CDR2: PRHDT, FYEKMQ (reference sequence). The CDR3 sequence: CASSFGQSGTDTQYF. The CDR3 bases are TGTGCCAGCAGCTTTGGGCAGTCTGGCACAGATACGCAGTATTTT.

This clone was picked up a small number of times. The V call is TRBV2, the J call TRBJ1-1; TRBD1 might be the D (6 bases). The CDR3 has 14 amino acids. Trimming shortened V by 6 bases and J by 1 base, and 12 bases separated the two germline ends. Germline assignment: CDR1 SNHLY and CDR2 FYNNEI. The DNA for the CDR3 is TGTGCCAGCAGCCTTGACAGGAGGAACACTGAAGCTTTCTTT. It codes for CASSLDRRNTEAFF.

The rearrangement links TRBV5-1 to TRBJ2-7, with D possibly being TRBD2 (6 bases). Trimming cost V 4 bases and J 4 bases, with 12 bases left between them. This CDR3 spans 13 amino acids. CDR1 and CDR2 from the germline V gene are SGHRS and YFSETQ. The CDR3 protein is CASSAGRTYEQYF. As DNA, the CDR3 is TGCGCCAGCAGCGCGGGGAGGACTTACGAGCAGTACTTC.

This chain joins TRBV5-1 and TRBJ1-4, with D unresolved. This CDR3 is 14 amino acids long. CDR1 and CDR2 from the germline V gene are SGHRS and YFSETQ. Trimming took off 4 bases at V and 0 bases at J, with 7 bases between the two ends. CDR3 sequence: CASSHRATNEKLFF. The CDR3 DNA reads TGCGCCAGCAGCCACAGAGCAACTAATGAAAAACTGTTTTTT.

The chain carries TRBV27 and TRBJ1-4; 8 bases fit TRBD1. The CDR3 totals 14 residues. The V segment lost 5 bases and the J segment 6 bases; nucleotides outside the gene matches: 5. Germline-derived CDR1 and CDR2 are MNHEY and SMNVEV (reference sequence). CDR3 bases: TGTGCCAGCAGTCATACAGGGGGGGATGAAAAACTGTTTTTT. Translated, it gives CASSHTGGDEKLFF.

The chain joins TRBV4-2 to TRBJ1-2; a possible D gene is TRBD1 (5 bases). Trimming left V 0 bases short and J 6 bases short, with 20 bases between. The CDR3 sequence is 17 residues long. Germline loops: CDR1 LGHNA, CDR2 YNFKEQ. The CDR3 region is CASSQDSLRGAVHGYTF. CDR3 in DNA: TGTGCCAGCAGCCAAGATAGCTTGCGGGGCGCTGTGCATGGCTACACCTTC.

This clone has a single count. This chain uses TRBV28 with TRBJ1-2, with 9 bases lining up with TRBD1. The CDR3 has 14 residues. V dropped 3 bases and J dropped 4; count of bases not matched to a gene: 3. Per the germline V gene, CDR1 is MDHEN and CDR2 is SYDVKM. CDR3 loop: CASSFSTGGYGYTF. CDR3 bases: TGTGCCAGCAGTTTTTCGACAGGGGGCTATGGCTACACCTTC.

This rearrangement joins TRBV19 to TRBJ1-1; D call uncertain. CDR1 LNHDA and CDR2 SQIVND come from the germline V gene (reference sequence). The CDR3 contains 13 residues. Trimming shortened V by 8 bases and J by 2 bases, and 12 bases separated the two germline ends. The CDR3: CASLHQLNTEAFF. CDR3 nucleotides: TGTGCCAGTCTCCATCAACTTAACACTGAAGCTTTCTTT.

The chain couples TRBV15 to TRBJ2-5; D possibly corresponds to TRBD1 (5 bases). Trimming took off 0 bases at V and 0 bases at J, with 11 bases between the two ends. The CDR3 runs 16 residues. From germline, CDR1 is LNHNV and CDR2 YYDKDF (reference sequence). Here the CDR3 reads CATSRDEGVHQETQYF. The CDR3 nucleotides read TGTGCCACCAGCAGAGATGAAGGGGTACACCAAGAGACCCAGTACTTC.

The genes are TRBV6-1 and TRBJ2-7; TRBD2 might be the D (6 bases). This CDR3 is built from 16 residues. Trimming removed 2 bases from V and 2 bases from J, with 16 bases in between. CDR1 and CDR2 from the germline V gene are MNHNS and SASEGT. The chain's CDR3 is CASSELGTPPTYEQYF. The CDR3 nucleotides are TGTGCCAGCAGTGAATTGGGGACTCCCCCCACCTACGAGCAGTACTTC.

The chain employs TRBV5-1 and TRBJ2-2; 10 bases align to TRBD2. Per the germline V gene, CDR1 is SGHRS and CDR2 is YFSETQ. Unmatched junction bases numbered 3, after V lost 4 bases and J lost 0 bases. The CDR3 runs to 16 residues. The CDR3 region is CASSPGLATNTGELFF. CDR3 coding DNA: TGCGCCAGCAGCCCGGGACTAGCGACGAACACCGGGGAGCTGTTTTTT.

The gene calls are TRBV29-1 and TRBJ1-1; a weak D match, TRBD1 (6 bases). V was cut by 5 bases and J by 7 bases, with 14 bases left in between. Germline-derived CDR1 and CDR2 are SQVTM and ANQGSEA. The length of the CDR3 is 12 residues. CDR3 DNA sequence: TGCAGCGTTCTAGGACAGACATTTGAAGCTTTCTTT. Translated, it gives CSVLGQTFEAFF.

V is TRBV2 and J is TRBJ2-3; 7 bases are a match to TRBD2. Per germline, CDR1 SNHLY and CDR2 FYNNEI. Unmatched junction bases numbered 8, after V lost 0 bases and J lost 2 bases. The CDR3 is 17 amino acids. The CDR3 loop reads CASSEARASGYTDTQYF. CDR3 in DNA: TGTGCCAGCAGTGAAGCGCGCGCTAGCGGTTACACAGATACGCAGTATTTT. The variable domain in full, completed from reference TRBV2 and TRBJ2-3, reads EPEVTQTPSHQVTQMGQEVILRCVPISNHLYFYWYRQILGQKVEFLVSFYNNEISEKSEIFDDQFSVERPDGSNFTLKIRSTKLEDSAMYFCASSEARASGYTDTQYFGPGTRLTVL.

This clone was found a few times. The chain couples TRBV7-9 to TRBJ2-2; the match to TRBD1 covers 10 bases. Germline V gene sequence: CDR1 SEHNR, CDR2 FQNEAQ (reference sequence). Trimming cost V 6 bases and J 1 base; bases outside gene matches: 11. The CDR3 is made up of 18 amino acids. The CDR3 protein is CASRQTHRDRGNTGELFF. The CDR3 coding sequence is TGTGCCAGCAGGCAAACTCACCGGGACAGGGGGAACACCGGGGAGCTGTTTTTT.